This passage covers 27 T cell receptor beta chains from one sample sequenced in a study of blood T cells in healthy people across ages. A second PCR of roughly 6 to 12 cycles used a sample-barcoded 5' primer and a J-beta primer mix. TCRdb called the 5' RACE reads again in MiXCR, with one record for every CDR3 protein. The sample has 1.8 million or so distinct CDR3 sequences, approximately 39% seen once. Sequenced sample: blood. All receptors derive from a human donor in good health.

This clonotype occurred a few times. The chain uses TRBV4-3 and TRBJ2-1, with TRBD2 as a possible D gene (6 bases). The CDR3 runs to 14 residues. The ends were cut back, 1 base at V and 8 bases at J, with 12 bases in the middle. Germline CDR1 reads LGHNA; CDR2 reads YSLEER. The CDR3 protein is CASSQGVGGDEQFF. CDR3 nucleotide sequence: TGCGCCAGCAGCCAAGGGGTGGGAGGCGATGAGCAGTTCTTC.

The chain recombines TRBV20-1 with TRBJ1-2; D not resolved. Trimming stripped 5 bases from V and 3 bases from J, with 13 bases between. The CDR3 covers 13 residues. Germline V gene lookup returns CDR1 DFQATT and CDR2 SNEGSKA (reference sequence). The CDR3 region has the DNA TGCAGTGCTGTGTGGGTCGGGGACTATGGCTACACCTTC. Translated, it gives CSAVWVGDYGYTF.

The J gene is TRBJ2-1, the V gene TRBV11-3; D might be TRBD1 (5 bases). The CDR3 covers 15 residues. V was cut by 5 bases and J by 2 bases, with 13 bases left in between. Germline V lookup: CDR1 SGHNT, CDR2 YENEEA. This chain's CDR3 is CASSERGATYNEQFF. The CDR3 bases are TGTGCCAGCAGCGAAAGGGGTGCCACCTACAATGAGCAGTTCTTC.

This clonotype came up many times. The J gene is TRBJ2-7, the V gene TRBV3-1; TRBD1 agrees at 7 bases. The CDR3 covers 11 residues. Per the germline V gene, CDR1 is LGHDT and CDR2 is YNNKEL (reference sequence). V trimming: 8 bases; J trimming: 4 bases; junction bases outside the gene matches: 2. CDR3 nucleotide sequence: TGTGCCAGCGCGACAGGGTACGAGCAGTACTTC. Protein sequence: CASATGYEQYF.

The V gene is TRBV7-3, the J gene TRBJ1-1; no firm D call. The CDR3 spans 15 residues. V lost 10 bases and J lost 0, with 18 bases in between. Germline V gene data show CDR1 as SGHTA and CDR2 as FQGTGA. CDR3 residues: CATSSGGIMNTEAFF. CDR3 in DNA: TGTGCCACCTCGAGCGGAGGAATCATGAACACTGAAGCTTTCTTT. Full variable domain (remainder filled in from reference TRBV7-3 and TRBJ1-1): GAGVSQTPSNKVTEKGKYVELRCDPISGHTALYWYRQSLGQGPEFLIYFQGTGAADDSGLPNDRFFAVRPEGSVSTLKIQRTERGDSAVYLCATSSGGIMNTEAFFGQGTRLTVV.

Details on this clonotype: This could be a read error, since a much larger clone is one nucleotide away. The CDR3 region has the DNA TGTGCCAGCAACCACCTCAATTCCAATGAGCAGTTCTTC. Amino acids: CASNHLNSNEQFF. This chain connects TRBV3-1 to TRBJ2-1, with D hard to call. Trimming took off 7 bases at V and 6 bases at J, with 13 bases between the two ends. CDR3 length: 13 amino acids. Germline V lookup: CDR1 LGHDT, CDR2 YNNKEL (reference sequence).

The chain has TRBV12-3 or TRBV12-4 and TRBJ2-1, with D tentatively TRBD2 (6 bases). V dropped 6 bases and J dropped 8 bases, with 29 bases sitting between them. CDR3 length: 18 amino acids. The CDR3 nucleotides are TGTGCCAGCAGGCTGAGCGGAAGGGGACTTCGGGGGTCCTATGAGCAGTTCTTC. Its protein product is CASRLSGRGLRGSYEQFF.

In its sample, this clonotype was seen a few times. The rearrangement joins TRBV4-1 to TRBJ1-1; D unresolved. The V gene lost 4 bases and the J gene lost 11 bases, with 17 bases spanning the gap. Germline CDR1 MGHRA, CDR2 YSYEKL. The CDR3 is 13 residues long. The CDR3 DNA is TGCGCCAGCAGCCCAGCTGGAAACCCCGGGGCTTTCTTT. Its translation: CASSPAGNPGAFF.

The chain links TRBV5-1 to TRBJ2-5; possible D gene TRBD1, 6 bases. V lost 2 bases to trimming and J lost 1 base, with 12 bases between them. The CDR3 is made up of 15 amino acids. The germline gives CDR1 SGHRS, CDR2 YFSETQ. CDR3 sequence reads: CASSFLQGLQETQYF. DNA of the CDR3: TGCGCCAGCAGCTTTTTACAGGGCCTCCAAGAGACCCAGTACTTC.

The chain carries TRBV27 and TRBJ1-2; 8 bases are a match to TRBD1. Germline CDR1 and CDR2: MNHEY and SMNVEV (reference sequence). The CDR3 is 13 amino acids. V trimming: 11 bases; J trimming: 4 bases; junction bases outside the gene matches: 9. The CDR3 DNA sequence: TGTGCCTCCAAACTCGGGACAGGCTATGGCTACACCTTC. Translated: CASKLGTGYGYTF.

The chain joins TRBV7-3 to TRBJ2-2, with TRBD1 as a possible D gene (5 bases). This CDR3 contains 19 residues. From germline, CDR1 is SGHTA and CDR2 FQGTGA. V was shortened by 1 base and J by 8 bases, with 26 bases between the two germline ends. The CDR3 reads CASSLNLGFGRTPKGELFF. The DNA for the CDR3 is TGTGCCAGCAGCTTAAATCTCGGCTTTGGAAGGACACCTAAGGGGGAGCTGTTTTTT.

This clonotype was counted only a few times. The chain is built from TRBV7-3 and TRBJ2-7; 11 nucleotides line up with TRBD2. Germline V gene lookup returns CDR1 SGHTA and CDR2 FQGTGA. Unmatched junction bases numbered 6, after V lost 5 bases and J lost 3 bases. The CDR3 runs 15 residues. CDR3 DNA: TGTGCCAGCAGCGCGGGACTAGCGGCTGGCTACGAGCAGTACTTC. Translation: CASSAGLAAGYEQYF.

As for this clonotype: The junction differs from germline at one of its ends, possibly a read error. The chain links TRBV24-1 to TRBJ2-1; 8 bases are a match to TRBD2. Germline CDR1 and CDR2: KGHDR and SFDVKD. The CDR3 is 16 amino acids. The CDR3, as DNA: TGTGCCGCCAGTGATACCGGGACTAGGGACGCGAATGAGCAGTTCTTC. It encodes CAASDTGTRDANEQFF.

V gene TRBV5-4 combines with J gene TRBJ2-1; no clear D. The V gene's germline CDR1 is SGHNT and CDR2 YYREEE (reference sequence). The V and J ends lost 7 bases and 7 bases respectively, with 27 bases between them. The CDR3 covers 17 residues. The CDR3 DNA reads TGTGCCAGCGAGATATTCGGTCCAGACCGGTTGAGGAATGAGCAGTTCTTC. Its translation: CASEIFGPDRLRNEQFF.

This clonotype was seen a few times. The chain joins TRBV7-3 to TRBJ1-2; 7 bases fit TRBD1. The CDR3 contains 13 residues. The germline V gene has CDR1 SGHTA and CDR2 FQGTGA. The junction had 13 bases not matched to a gene; V was cut back by 10 bases and J by 8 bases. CDR3 DNA sequence: TGTGCCATGGTTCGGGACAGAAATGTGGGCTACACCTTC. This gives the protein CAMVRDRNVGYTF.

The chain recombines TRBV12-3 or TRBV12-4 with TRBJ2-5; D is perhaps TRBD2 (6 bases). The DNA end is more similar to TRBJ2-7, so the J call may be wrong. The CDR3 runs to 14 residues. CDR3 in amino acids: CASSTSREPYEQYF. CDR3 DNA sequence: TGTGCCAGCAGCACTAGCCGAGAACCCTACGAGCAGTACTTC.

The gene calls are TRBV11-3 and TRBJ2-1; D is unclear. V dropped 7 bases and J dropped 0 bases, with 16 bases sitting between them. From germline, CDR1 is SGHNT and CDR2 YENEEA. This CDR3 contains 16 residues. CDR3: CASTLRAESSYNEQFF. The CDR3 region has the DNA TGTGCCAGCACACTTCGGGCAGAGAGCTCCTACAATGAGCAGTTCTTC.

The J gene is TRBJ2-7, the V gene TRBV7-9; D uncertain. V was shortened by 5 bases and J by 3 bases, with 14 bases between the two germline ends. The CDR3 runs to 14 residues. Germline V gene data show CDR1 as SEHNR and CDR2 as FQNEAQ (reference sequence). This chain's CDR3 is CASSPPGTIYEQYF. DNA for the CDR3: TGTGCCAGCAGCCCCCCCGGAACTATCTACGAGCAGTACTTC.

The chain uses TRBV7-2 and TRBJ2-1; D ambiguous. V lost 5 bases, J lost 0 bases, and 11 bases lay in between. The germline gives CDR1 SGHTA, CDR2 FQGNSA. There are 15 residues in the CDR3. CDR3 in amino acids: CASSLRRYSYNEQFF. The CDR3 region has the DNA TGTGCCAGCAGCCTTCGGCGTTACTCCTACAATGAGCAGTTCTTC.

This clonotype was seen more than once but under ten times. V is TRBV6-5 and J is TRBJ1-2; D gene ambiguous. The germline V gene has CDR1 MNHEY and CDR2 SVGAGI. This CDR3 has 16 residues. Trimming cost V 3 bases and J 5 bases, with 19 bases left between them. The CDR3 is CASSYGRRDTAYGYTF. CDR3 DNA: TGTGCCAGCAGTTATGGACGTCGGGATACGGCTTATGGCTACACCTTC.

The rearrangement links TRBV20-1 to TRBJ2-5, with D unclear. Germline CDR1 reads DFQATT; CDR2 reads SNEGSKA (reference sequence). Trimming stripped 0 bases from V and 4 bases from J, with 9 bases between. The CDR3 consists of 13 residues. The CDR3 nucleotides are TGCAGTGCTAGAGACGCAGCCCGAGAGACCCAGTACTTC. Translated: CSARDAARETQYF.

V usage is TRBV12-5 and J usage is TRBJ2-1; 12 bases line up with TRBD2. V lost 0 bases and J lost 5; bases outside the gene matches: 2. From germline, CDR1 is LGHNT and CDR2 FRNRAP. The CDR3 extends over 16 amino acids. The CDR3 DNA reads TGTGCTAGTGGTTTGGTGACTAGCGGGGGTCACAATGAGCAGTTCTTC. Translating gives CASGLVTSGGHNEQFF.

The chain recombines TRBV9 with TRBJ1-4, with 7 bases matching TRBD1. The junction had 18 bases not matched to a gene; V was cut back by 3 bases and J by 10 bases. Germline CDR1 and CDR2: SGDLS and YYNGEE. This CDR3 region has 17 residues. The CDR3 sequence is CASSGAGVTGRMTKLFF. The CDR3 nucleotides read TGTGCCAGCAGCGGAGCCGGCGTGACAGGGAGAATGACAAAACTGTTTTTT. The full variable domain, its missing parts supplied by reference TRBV9 and TRBJ1-4, is DSGVTQTPKHLITATGQRVTLRCSPRSGDLSVYWYQQSLDQGLQFLIQYYNGEERAKGNILERFSAQQFPDLHSELNLSSLELGDSALYFCASSGAGVTGRMTKLFFGSGTQLSVL.

V is TRBV20-1 and J is TRBJ2-6; D gene uncertain. CDR1 and CDR2 from the germline V gene are DFQATT and SNEGSKA (reference sequence). V was pared by 0 bases and J by 0 bases, with 6 bases between. CDR3 length: 15 residues. The CDR3 DNA reads TGCAGTGCTAGAGATTTGTACTCTGGGGCCAACGTCCTGACTTTC. Translated: CSARDLYSGANVLTF.

The gene calls are TRBV6-5 and TRBJ2-3; D possibly corresponds to TRBD1 (7 bases). The germline gives CDR1 MNHEY, CDR2 SVGAGI. The CDR3 length is 13 residues. Trimming removed 6 bases at V and 6 bases at J, with 13 bases between. The CDR3: CASRRPGGDTQYF. CDR3 DNA sequence: TGTGCCAGCAGACGTCCAGGGGGGGATACGCAGTATTTT.

The sample holds one count of this clonotype. The J gene is TRBJ2-1, the V gene TRBV12-3 or TRBV12-4; possible D gene TRBD1, 6 bases. Trimming removed 5 bases from V and 13 bases from J, with 12 bases in between. The CDR3 loop spans 11 amino acids. CDR3 in DNA: TGTGCCAGCAGTCCCGACAGGTCCCAGTTCTTC. It encodes CASSPDRSQFF.

This rearrangement joins TRBV29-1 to TRBJ1-1; no clear D gene. Germline CDR1 and CDR2: SQVTM and ANQGSEA. The V and J ends lost 0 bases and 5 bases respectively, with 13 bases between them. CDR3 length: 14 amino acids. The CDR3 DNA reads TGCAGCGTTGAAGAACCAATTACTGGGACTGAAGCTTTCTTT. Its protein is CSVEEPITGTEAFF.